Listed below are T cell receptor beta chains from one sample, sequenced in a study of T-cell memory formation after mild COVID-19. TCRdb analysed the 5' RACE reads with MiXCR anew, one entry per CDR3 protein. The data contain roughly 150,000 distinct CDR3 sequences, approximately 26% of them singletons. Sequencing input: PBMCs or a T cell subset sorted from them (not recorded which). The receptors here all came from an adult woman who had mild COVID-19 (a few samples of this study predate the infection). Cell type and time point are not known. Each CDR3 is given with its conserved first and last residue. D genes are given only for firm matches. Only some rows state a clone size, as once, few, many or a class for expanded clones.

d_gene: -; v_gene: TRBV2; j_gene: TRBJ2-3; abundance: -; CDR3nt: TGTGCCAGCAGCGGGATTGGGACTGGCGCGGCAGATACGCAGTATTTT; CDR3aa: CASSGIGTGAADTQYF
d_gene: -; v_gene: TRBV4-2; j_gene: TRBJ2-7; abundance: -; CDR3nt: TGTGCCAGCAGCCAAGAGGGGTTTGGGGGTTTAGACTACGAGCAGTACTTC; CDR3aa: CASSQEGFGGLDYEQYF
d_gene: TRBD1; v_gene: TRBV4-2; j_gene: TRBJ1-5; abundance: -; CDR3nt: TGTGCCAGCAGCCAGGGACAGGGGGCAAGTCAGCCCCAGCATTTT; CDR3aa: CASSQGQGASQPQHF
d_gene: -; v_gene: TRBV27; j_gene: TRBJ2-1; abundance: many; CDR3nt: TGTGCCAGCAGTTTACTTGAACAGGGTAATGAGCAGTTCTTC; CDR3aa: CASSLLEQGNEQFF
d_gene: -; v_gene: TRBV11-2; j_gene: TRBJ2-1; abundance: -; CDR3nt: TGTGCCAGCAGCTTACAGACCAATGAGCAGTTCTTC; CDR3aa: CASSLQTNEQFF
d_gene: TRBD2; v_gene: TRBV12-3/TRBV12-4; j_gene: TRBJ2-5; abundance: few; CDR3nt: TGTGCCAGCAGTTTATACCAGGGAGGGGTAGAGACCCAGTACTTC; CDR3aa: CASSLYQGGVETQYF
d_gene: -; v_gene: TRBV27; j_gene: TRBJ1-1; abundance: many; CDR3nt: TGTGCCAGCAGTTTTACCCGGAACACTGAAGCTTTCTTT; CDR3aa: CASSFTRNTEAFF
d_gene: -; v_gene: TRBV23-1; j_gene: TRBJ1-2; abundance: -; CDR3nt: TGCGCCAGCAGTCATGACCCCAGGACAGAGATTAGGGGCTACACCTTC; CDR3aa: CASSHDPRTEIRGYTF
d_gene: -; v_gene: TRBV19; j_gene: TRBJ2-1; abundance: once; CDR3nt: TGTGCCAGTAGTGGGGACACGGGCAATGAGCAGTTCTTC; CDR3aa: CASSGDTGNEQFF
d_gene: -; v_gene: TRBV12-3/TRBV12-4; j_gene: TRBJ2-7; abundance: -; CDR3nt: TGTGCCAGCAGTTTAGGCCCTACCTCGGGGTACGAGCAGTACTTC; CDR3aa: CASSLGPTSGYEQYF
d_gene: -; v_gene: TRBV7-2; j_gene: TRBJ2-1; abundance: few; CDR3nt: TGTGCCAGCAGCTTAAGAACCACAACCCTTCCTAATGAGCAGTTCTTC; CDR3aa: CASSLRTTTLPNEQFF
d_gene: TRBD1; v_gene: TRBV7-3; j_gene: TRBJ1-6; abundance: few; CDR3nt: TGTGCCAGCAGCGTCACCGCTGGACAGGGTTTTTCACCCCTCCACTTT; CDR3aa: CASSVTAGQGFSPLHF
d_gene: TRBD2; v_gene: TRBV4-2; j_gene: TRBJ2-3; abundance: many; CDR3nt: TGTGCCAGCAGCCCATTAGCGGGGGGGCCTCGGGATACGCAGTATTTT; CDR3aa: CASSPLAGGPRDTQYF
d_gene: -; v_gene: TRBV6-1; j_gene: TRBJ1-5; abundance: few; CDR3nt: TGTGCCAGCATCGGGTCCCCTAGCAATCAGCCCCAGCATTTT; CDR3aa: CASIGSPSNQPQHF
d_gene: -; v_gene: TRBV20-1; j_gene: TRBJ1-1; abundance: few; CDR3nt: TGCAGTGCTAGAGCGGGGGAGGGCACTGAAGCTTTCTTT; CDR3aa: CSARAGEGTEAFF
d_gene: -; v_gene: TRBV7-2; j_gene: TRBJ2-7; abundance: -; CDR3nt: TGTGCCAGCAGCTTAGCGTCCTTTGGGGCGTCCTACGAGCAGTACTTC; CDR3aa: CASSLASFGASYEQYF
d_gene: TRBD1; v_gene: TRBV18; j_gene: TRBJ1-2; abundance: few; CDR3nt: TGTGCCAGCTCACCACACCGGGACAGCCAATATGGCTACACCTTC; CDR3aa: CASSPHRDSQYGYTF
d_gene: -; v_gene: TRBV2; j_gene: TRBJ2-7; abundance: few; CDR3nt: TGTGCCAGCAGTGAACGAGGGTCCGGCTACGAGCAGTACTTC; CDR3aa: CASSERGSGYEQYF